This T cell receptor beta chain was sequenced during a study of low-dose radiotherapy and immunotherapy resistance in tumors. This sample's time point: before trial treatment. CDR1 and CDR2 from the germline V gene are SGHRS and YFSETQ. The CDR3 extends over 17 amino acids. Trimming shortened V by 1 base and J by 4 bases, and 18 bases separated the two germline ends. Alpha- and beta-chain coverage of first-strand cDNA came from TRAV- and TRBV-specific primers. TCRs underwent roughly 19 PCR cycles of amplification with a constant-region primer and V-primer adapter. Each CDR3 protein is one row after TCRdb ran MiXCR on the reads. The sample records around 76,000 distinct CDR3 sequences, about a third being singletons.

The genes are TRBV5-1 and TRBJ2-1; TRBD1 is a possible D gene (6 bases). Here the sequenced sample was PBMCs, taken before treatment. The clonotype was recovered from a female donor with ovarian cancer. The DNA for the CDR3 is TGCGCCAGCAGCTTGAGTAATTTTGTGGACAGTTACAATGAGCAGTTCTTC. This encodes CASSLSNFVDSYNEQFF.